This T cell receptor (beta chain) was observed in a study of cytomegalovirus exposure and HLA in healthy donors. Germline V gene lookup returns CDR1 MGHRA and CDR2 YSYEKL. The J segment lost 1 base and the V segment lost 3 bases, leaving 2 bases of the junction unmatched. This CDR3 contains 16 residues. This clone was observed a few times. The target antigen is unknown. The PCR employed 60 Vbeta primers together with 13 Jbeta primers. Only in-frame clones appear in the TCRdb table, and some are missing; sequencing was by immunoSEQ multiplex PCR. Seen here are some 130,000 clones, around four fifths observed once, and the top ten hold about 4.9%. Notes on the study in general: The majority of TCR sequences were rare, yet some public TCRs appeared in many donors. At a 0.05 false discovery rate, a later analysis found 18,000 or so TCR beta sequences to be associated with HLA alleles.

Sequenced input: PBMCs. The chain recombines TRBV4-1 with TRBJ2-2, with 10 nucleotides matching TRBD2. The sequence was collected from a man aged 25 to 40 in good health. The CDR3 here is CASSHRLAGNTGELFF. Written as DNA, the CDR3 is TGCGCCAGCAGCCACCGACTAGCGGGGAACACCGGGGAGCTGTTTTTT.